These 2 T cell receptor beta chains came from one sample sequenced in a study of blood T cell repertoires in COVID-19. The protocol was immunoSEQ multiplex PCR, while the TCRdb copy is restricted to in-frame clones and leaves out a portion. The table records tens of thousands of clones, approximately 92% of them present only once. Material for sequencing was peripheral blood. The receptors derive from a man aged 50 to 60 with active COVID-19.

This clone came up once. The V and J genes are TRBV11-2 and TRBJ2-3; D not certain. This CDR3 contains 15 residues. Germline lookup yields CDR1 SGHAT and CDR2 FQNNGV. The V end lost 4 bases, the J end lost 8 bases, and 19 bases lay between the germline ends. In nucleotides, the CDR3 is TGTGCCAGCAGCTCGCTTTCCGGGTACCAAGTTACGCAGTATTTT. It codes for CASSSLSGYQVTQYF.

This chain links TRBV15 with TRBJ1-6, with TRBD1 matching over 8 bases. Germline trimming cut 5 bases from V and 7 bases from J; bases unmatched to any gene: 7. In germline, CDR1 is LNHNV, CDR2 YYDKDF (reference sequence). The CDR3 is 15 amino acids. The CDR3 nucleotides read TGTGCCACCAGCTCACGATACAGGGGGAATTCACCCCTCCACTTT. Protein product: CATSSRYRGNSPLHF.